The sequence of this T cell receptor beta chain was determined in a study of cytomegalovirus exposure and HLA in healthy donors. The CDR3 is 15 amino acids. Germline V gene sequence: CDR1 MNHEY, CDR2 SVGAGI. V was shortened by 0 bases and J by 4 bases, with 10 bases between the two germline ends. Clones were sequenced by immunoSEQ multiplex PCR, and TCRdb holds only the in-frame ones, with some missing. The data hold around 65,000 clones, with over 90% observed a single time. This rearrangement joins TRBV6-5 to TRBJ1-3; D gene uncertain. Sequencing input: PBMCs. The sequence was collected from a man aged 18-30 years in good health and CMV-seropositive. CDR3 nucleotides: TGTGCCAGCAGTTACTCGATCACTACAGGAAACACCATATATTTT. Residues: CASSYSITTGNTIYF.